This T cell receptor beta chain was sequenced in a study of blood T cell repertoires in COVID-19. Whole-study context: T cells, B-cell-depleted T cells, or PBMCs provided the cDNA or gDNA that served as material.

The CDR3 is 16 amino acids. CDR1 is MNHEY and CDR2 is SVGEGT in the germline V gene. Trimming removed 1 base at V and 1 base at J, with 11 bases between. Authors' processing steps: The assay estimated nucleated cells by amplifying reference gene primers. Repertoires were generated with immunoSEQ multiplex PCR, while TCRdb's copy carries only in-frame clones and drops some. That table is the source of V, J and clone size, and D and trimming were worked out from the DNA. The sample records around 86,000 clones, 83% being singletons. The chain couples TRBV6-2 or TRBV6-3 to TRBJ1-5; D is possibly TRBD1 (5 bases). The source material was peripheral blood. The clonotype comes from an elderly woman with acute or convalescent COVID-19. DNA of the CDR3: TGTGCCAGCAGTTACTTCGGGCAGGGAAGCAATCAGCCCCAGCATTTT. Translating it yields CASSYFGQGSNQPQHF.